The 32 T cell receptor beta chains below all came from one sample that was sequenced in a study of T cells in Graves' hyperthyroidism and ophthalmopathy. Amplification of TCR beta CDR3 regions was performed using RNA transcripts as template. Using the HTBI primer set, a first-round RT-PCR was run on the TCR CDR3. TCRdb used MiXCR to reprocess the multiplex PCR reads, holding one entry per CDR3 protein. The data contain hundreds of thousands of distinct CDR3 sequences, 15% to 20% of them singletons. Sequencing was done on a sample of blood. The source is a woman aged 18-35 years with Graves' hyperthyroidism.

This clonotype was recorded a few times. This chain uses TRBV14 with TRBJ2-7; D is uncertain. Germline values: CDR1 SGHDN, CDR2 FVKESK. The CDR3 is made up of 14 amino acids. V was pared by 1 base and J by 6 bases, with 13 bases between. This CDR3 is CASSQAPVRSEQYF. The CDR3 coding sequence is TGTGCCAGCAGCCAAGCCCCCGTTAGGTCCGAGCAGTACTTC. The variable domain in full, with the rest retrieved from reference TRBV14 and TRBJ2-7, is EAGVTQFPSHSVIEKGQTVTLRCDPISGHDNLYWYRRVMGKEIKFLLHFVKESKQDESGMPNNRFLAERTGGTYSTLKVQPAELEDSGVYFCASSQAPVRSEQYFGPGTRLTVT.

The table lists this clonotype with many counts. The chain links TRBV12-3 or TRBV12-4 to TRBJ2-7, with D possibly being TRBD2 (6 bases). The CDR3 length is 14 residues. V gave up 6 bases and J gave up 4 bases, with 16 bases separating them. The CDR3 protein is CASSLPGLGYEQYF. In nucleotides, the CDR3 is TGTGCCAGCAGCCTCCCGGGACTGGGATACGAGCAGTACTTC.

The rearrangement joins TRBV5-1 to TRBJ1-2, with D possibly TRBD1 on 5 matching bases. Trimming cost V 0 bases and J 8 bases, with 14 bases left between them. Germline CDR1 and CDR2: SGHRS and YFSETQ. This CDR3 comprises 14 residues. The CDR3 region is CASSLGGGDGGYTF. The CDR3 DNA reads as TGCGCCAGCAGCTTGGGGGGGGGGGACGGCGGCTACACCTTC. The variable domain in full, completed from reference TRBV5-1 and TRBJ1-2, reads KAGVTQTPRYLIKTRGQQVTLSCSPISGHRSVSWYQQTPGQGLQFLFEYFSETQRNKGNFPGRFSGRQFSNSRSEMNVSTLELGDSALYLCASSLGGGDGGYTFGSGTRLTVV.

This chain links TRBV9 with TRBJ1-6; 7 bases map to TRBD1. Trimming took 2 bases from V and 7 from J; bases not matched to a gene: 15. The CDR3 is made up of 18 amino acids. The germline V gene has CDR1 SGDLS and CDR2 YYNGEE. CDR3 coding DNA: TGTGCCAGCAGCGTCTCCCTGAGAGGGGGCGATCGGAATTCACCCCTCCACTTT. Amino acid sequence: CASSVSLRGGDRNSPLHF.

This clonotype was recorded at least ten times. This chain joins TRBV2 and TRBJ1-5; D perhaps matches TRBD1 (6 bases). The CDR3 spans 15 residues. V lost 6 bases and J lost 2, with 14 bases in between. Germline CDR1 is SNHLY and CDR2 is FYNNEI. CDR3 loop: CASRSQGRGNQPQHF. CDR3 in DNA: TGTGCCAGCAGATCACAGGGACGGGGCAATCAGCCCCAGCATTTT.

The V call is TRBV20-1, the J call TRBJ2-1; 13 bases are a match to TRBD2. V trimming: 1 base; J trimming: 4 bases; junction bases outside the gene matches: 7. CDR3 length: 17 residues. The germline V gene has CDR1 DFQATT and CDR2 SNEGSKA (reference sequence). The CDR3 DNA follows: TGCAGTGCTAGAGTGTCTGGACTAGCGGGAGATTACAATGAGCAGTTCTTC. Residues: CSARVSGLAGDYNEQFF.

This clonotype was found many times. V usage is TRBV20-1 and J usage is TRBJ2-7, with a possible D match to TRBD1 (5 bases). Germline-derived CDR1 and CDR2 are DFQATT and SNEGSKA (reference sequence). V was shortened by 6 bases and J by 2 bases, with 20 bases between the two germline ends. The CDR3 sequence is 15 residues long. CDR3 sequence (DNA): TGCAGTGCAAACAACAGGTACCAAGATCCCTACGAGCAGTACTTC. Protein sequence: CSANNRYQDPYEQYF.

The rearrangement uses TRBV10-2 and TRBJ1-1; 9 bases are shared with TRBD1. Germline V lookup: CDR1 WSHSY, CDR2 SAAADI. This CDR3 is built from 15 residues. The J segment lost 4 bases and the V segment lost 5 bases, leaving 8 bases of the junction unmatched. CDR3 protein: CASSRTGEIGTEAFF. The CDR3 DNA reads TGCGCCAGCAGTAGGACAGGGGAAATCGGCACTGAAGCTTTCTTT.

The chain is built from TRBV14 and TRBJ2-1; the D gene is possibly TRBD2 (6 bases). This CDR3 has 15 residues. Trimming cost V 0 bases and J 8 bases, with 14 bases left between them. Germline CDR1 reads SGHDN; CDR2 reads FVKESK. CDR3 nucleotides: TGTGCCAGCAGCCAAGATGGCGGGAAGATCTATGAGCAGTTCTTC. It specifies CASSQDGGKIYEQFF.

This clonotype was observed many times. The chain joins TRBV6-2 or TRBV6-3 to TRBJ1-1; D is possibly TRBD1 (5 bases). V shed 3 bases and J shed 4 bases, with 15 bases lying between them. There are 15 residues in the CDR3. Germline V gene sequence: CDR1 MNHEY, CDR2 SVGEGT. CDR3 sequence reads: CASSYTLGAGTEAFF. In DNA, the CDR3 is TGTGCCAGCAGTTATACTCTTGGGGCCGGCACTGAAGCTTTCTTT.

This clonotype was observed many times. This sequence joins TRBV18 and TRBJ1-5, with TRBD1 as a possible D gene (5 bases). V was pared by 6 bases and J by 3 bases, with 9 bases between. CDR3 length: 13 residues. CDR1 and CDR2 (germline): KGHSH, LQKENI. CDR3 nucleotide sequence: TGTGCCAGCTCTGGGGCAGACAATCAGCCCCAGCATTTT. Translation: CASSGADNQPQHF. Based on the CDR3 plus reference TRBV18 and TRBJ1-5, the full variable domain is NAGVMQNPRHLVRRRGQEARLRCSPMKGHSHVYWYRQLPEEGLKFMVYLQKENIIDESGMPKERFSAEFPKEGPSILRIQQVVRGDSAAYFCASSGADNQPQHFGDGTRLSIL.

This sequence joins TRBV7-9 and TRBJ2-3; D tentatively reads TRBD1 or TRBD2 (5 bases each). The CDR3 totals 14 residues. CDR1 and CDR2 (germline): SEHNR, FQNEAQ (reference sequence). Trimming shortened V by 7 bases and J by 3 bases, and 14 bases separated the two germline ends. The CDR3 bases are TGTGCCAGCACCGAGAGTGGGGGTACAGATACGCAGTATTTT. It encodes CASTESGGTDTQYF.

The V and J genes are TRBV15 and TRBJ2-5, with D unclear. The CDR3 consists of 15 residues. Trimming cost V 7 bases and J 4 bases, with 19 bases left between them. Per germline, CDR1 LNHNV and CDR2 YYDKDF (reference sequence). CDR3 protein: CATKTPMLSGETQYF. The DNA for the CDR3 is TGTGCCACCAAAACCCCGATGCTATCCGGAGAGACCCAGTACTTC.

The V and J genes are TRBV10-3 and TRBJ2-5; 13 bases align to TRBD2. Germline V gives CDR1 ENHRY, CDR2 SYGVKD. The CDR3 extends over 13 amino acids. V lost 9 bases to trimming and J lost 9 bases; unmatched junction nucleotides: 7. The CDR3 DNA follows: TGTGCCATTCCCGGGACTAGCGGGATGTCCCAGTACTTC. It translates to CAIPGTSGMSQYF.

The rearrangement uses TRBV7-2 and TRBJ2-5, with TRBD2 matching over 8 bases. The CDR3 length is 15 residues. CDR1 SGHTA and CDR2 FQGNSA come from the germline V gene. The junction had 8 bases not matched to a gene; V was cut back by 6 bases and J by 2 bases. CDR3 nucleotide sequence: TGTGCCAGCAGGACTACTAGCGGTTCACAAGAGACCCAGTACTTC. It translates to CASRTTSGSQETQYF.

The chain joins TRBV7-2 to TRBJ2-7; D gene ambiguous. The CDR3 is 16 residues long. V lost 4 bases and J lost 6, with 22 bases in between. Germline CDR1 is SGHTA and CDR2 is FQGNSA. This CDR3 reads CASSSPPGRPAPEQYF. For the CDR3, the DNA is TGTGCCAGCAGCTCCCCGCCCGGGCGACCAGCTCCCGAGCAGTACTTC.

The chain has TRBV24-1 and TRBJ2-2; D call uncertain. The CDR3 is 11 residues long. Trimming cost V 3 bases and J 13 bases, with 8 bases left between them. Looked up from germline, CDR1 is KGHDR and CDR2 is SFDVKD. In DNA form, the CDR3 reads TGTGCCACCAGTGATGCATACAGGCTGTTTTTT. Its translation: CATSDAYRLFF.

Only a few counts were recorded for this clonotype. The gene calls are TRBV11-3 and TRBJ1-2; 11 positions agree with TRBD1. CDR3 size: 15 residues. The V gene end was trimmed by 4 bases and the J gene end by 5 bases; junction bases not matched to a gene: 6. CDR1 is SGHNT, CDR2 YENEEA, per germline. The CDR3 coding sequence is TGTGCCAGCAGCTCAACGGACAGGGGGCATTATGGCTACACCTTC. Amino acid sequence: CASSSTDRGHYGYTF.

This clonotype showed up many times. The chain carries TRBV13 and TRBJ2-1; a possible D gene is TRBD2 (6 bases). The CDR3 runs 16 residues. Germline CDR1 and CDR2: PRHDT and FYEKMQ (reference sequence). V lost 2 bases and J lost 4, with 15 bases in between. The CDR3 DNA reads as TGTGCCAGCAGCTTATCTGCGCATGGGGGGTACAATGAGCAGTTCTTC. This gives the protein CASSLSAHGGYNEQFF.

The chain has TRBV12-3 or TRBV12-4 and TRBJ2-3, with D unresolved. The germline V and J ends were trimmed by 3 bases and 0 bases, with 13 bases remaining between them. CDR3 length equals 16 residues. The CDR3: CASSFLSFSSTDTQYF. In nucleotides, the CDR3 is TGTGCCAGCAGTTTTTTATCTTTTTCTAGCACAGATACGCAGTATTTT.

This clonotype has at least ten counts. The rearrangement uses TRBV4-2 and TRBJ2-7; D is uncertain. The germline CDR1 and CDR2 sequences are LGHNA and YNFKEQ. CDR3 length: 12 residues. V lost 0 bases and J lost 7, with 7 bases in between. The CDR3 loop is CASSQDYREQYF. Here the CDR3 DNA reads TGTGCCAGCAGCCAAGATTACCGGGAGCAGTACTTC.

This clonotype appeared a few times. One end of the junction varies from germline; a read error may be responsible. The rearrangement uses TRBV9 and TRBJ1-2; no clear D gene. CDR3 length: 14 residues. The germline V gene encodes CDR1 SGDLS and CDR2 YYNGEE. The CDR3 sequence: CASSVDGRNYGHTF. The CDR3 nucleotides are TGTGCCAGCAGCGTAGACGGGCGTAACTATGGCCACACCTTC.

About this clonotype: The junction does not match germline at one end; this may be a read error. The CDR3: CAGRPRGLTDTQYF. In DNA, the CDR3 is TGTGCCGGCAGACCAAGGGGGCTCACAGATACGCAGTATTTT. The chain combines TRBV28 with TRBJ2-3, with 7 nucleotides matching TRBD1. Germline CDR1 MDHEN, CDR2 SYDVKM. This CDR3 contains 14 residues.

On this clonotype itself: This sequence may be a read error, since a much larger clone differs from it by one base. The rearrangement uses TRBV15 and TRBJ2-2; 8 positions match TRBD1. V shed 5 bases, J shed 6 bases, and the junction held 8 bases outside the gene matches. Germline V CDR1 and CDR2: LNHNV, YYDKDF (reference sequence). The CDR3 is 15 amino acids. In DNA form, the CDR3 reads TGTGCCACCAGCCCCCCGGGACAGGACGCCGGGGAGCTGTTTTTT. This sequence encodes CATSPPGQDAGELFF.

CDR3 coding DNA: TGTGCCAGCAGCCAACCTCTGACTAGCGGGAGGGCCGACGAGCAGTACTTC. Its protein product is CASSQPLTSGRADEQYF. The chain has TRBV4-2 and TRBJ2-7, with 14 bases lining up with TRBD2. CDR3 length equals 17 residues. J lost 5 bases, V lost 2 bases, and 8 bases had no gene match. CDR1 is LGHNA, CDR2 YNFKEQ, per germline.

This clonotype was seen repeatedly, ten times or more. CDR3 nucleotide sequence: TGTGCCAGCAGGCTCCCGGGAGCTACCTATGGCTACACCTTC. This encodes CASRLPGATYGYTF. The chain combines TRBV7-2 with TRBJ1-2; D not resolved. V dropped 6 bases and J dropped 4 bases, with 15 bases sitting between them. From germline, CDR1 is SGHTA and CDR2 FQGNSA. The CDR3 sequence is 14 residues long.

This clonotype was counted once. The chain uses TRBV6-1 and TRBJ1-1; possibly TRBD1 for D (6 bases). V lost 6 bases and J 8 bases, leaving 19 bases between the germline ends. CDR1 is MNHNS and CDR2 is SASEGT in the germline V gene. The CDR3 spans 14 residues. The CDR3 nucleotides read TGTGCCAGCAGGGAATCAGGGGCTGCTCTGGAAGCTTTCTTT. It codes for CASRESGAALEAFF.

The chain joins TRBV9 to TRBJ2-7; D unclear. Trimming pared 4 bases from V and 1 base from J, leaving 9 bases between. Germline V CDR1 and CDR2: SGDLS, YYNGEE. The CDR3 is 13 residues long. CDR3 sequence (DNA): TGTGCCAGCAGCCCAACGCGATCCTACGAGCAGTACTTC. Translating gives CASSPTRSYEQYF. The full variable domain, in which reference TRBV9 and TRBJ2-7 provide the parts outside the CDR3, is DSGVTQTPKHLITATGQRVTLRCSPRSGDLSVYWYQQSLDQGLQFLIQYYNGEERAKGNILERFSAQQFPDLHSELNLSSLELGDSALYFCASSPTRSYEQYFGPGTRLTVT.

The table lists this clonotype with a few counts. The gene calls are TRBV7-9 and TRBJ2-3; 10 bases agree with TRBD2. The CDR3 has 15 amino acids. Trimming took 5 bases from V and 7 from J; bases not matched to a gene: 9. CDR1 SEHNR and CDR2 FQNEAQ come from the germline V gene (reference sequence). The chain's CDR3 is CASSGQLSGGNTQYF. CDR3 nucleotides: TGTGCCAGCAGCGGACAACTTAGCGGGGGGAATACGCAGTATTTT.

This clonotype showed up just a few times. The chain employs TRBV28 and TRBJ2-6; D is ambiguous. The length of the CDR3 is 17 residues. Germline V gene data show CDR1 as MDHEN and CDR2 as SYDVKM. The V and J ends lost 3 bases and 5 bases respectively, with 17 bases between them. The chain's CDR3 is CASSLADGGLWANVLTF. In nucleotides, the CDR3 is TGTGCCAGCAGTTTGGCCGACGGCGGTCTTTGGGCCAACGTCCTGACTTTC.

The chain carries TRBV4-3 and TRBJ1-1; D is perhaps TRBD1 (5 bases). V shed 0 bases and J shed 1 base, with 9 bases lying between them. Looked up from germline, CDR1 is LGHNA and CDR2 is YSLEER. The CDR3 is made up of 15 amino acids. The CDR3 sequence is CASSQDRRGNTEAFF. DNA of the CDR3: TGCGCCAGCAGCCAAGATAGGAGGGGGAACACTGAAGCTTTCTTT.

The chain uses TRBV3-1 and TRBJ1-5; perhaps TRBD1 as D (6 bases). Germline V gene sequence: CDR1 LGHDT, CDR2 YNNKEL (reference sequence). V lost 2 bases and J lost 2, with 10 bases in between. The CDR3 length is 15 residues. CDR3 nucleotides: TGTGCCAGCAGCCAATCTGGGGGCGGCAATCAGCCCCAGCATTTT. Translated, it gives CASSQSGGGNQPQHF.